The 10 T cell receptor beta chains below were found in one sample sequenced in a study of blood T cell repertoires in COVID-19. The method was immunoSEQ multiplex PCR; TCRdb's version includes in-frame clones alone and lacks a portion of them. The repertoire holds around 120,000 clones, with approximately 80% as singletons. Sequencing used peripheral blood. The source of these receptors is a man in his forties or fifties with acute or convalescent COVID-19.

The genes are TRBV4-1 and TRBJ1-1; a weak D match, TRBD1 (5 bases). Germline CDR1 is MGHRA and CDR2 is YSYEKL. The CDR3 covers 14 residues. The V and J ends lost 0 bases and 3 bases respectively, with 8 bases between them. CDR3 bases: TGCGCCAGCAGCCAAGATCTACAGGACACTGAAGCTTTCTTT. Translation: CASSQDLQDTEAFF.

The chain links TRBV2 to TRBJ2-4; 10 positions agree with TRBD2. V lost 4 bases, J lost 5 bases, and 5 bases stayed unmatched. This CDR3 is built from 15 residues. Germline CDR1 SNHLY, CDR2 FYNNEI. CDR3 DNA sequence: TGTGCCAGCAGTGTACTAGCGGGACCTGAAAACATTCAGTACTTC. It specifies CASSVLAGPENIQYF.

This chain links TRBV5-1 with TRBJ2-1, with 11 nucleotides matching TRBD2. V shed 4 bases, J shed 5 bases, and the junction held 5 bases outside the gene matches. This CDR3 has 15 amino acids. Germline-derived CDR1 and CDR2 are SGHRS and YFSETQ. CDR3 DNA sequence: TGCGCCAGCAGCCCCCAACTAGCGGGAGACAATGAGCAGTTCTTC. Amino acids: CASSPQLAGDNEQFF. The variable domain in full, completed from reference TRBV5-1 and TRBJ2-1, reads KAGVTQTPRYLIKTRGQQVTLSCSPISGHRSVSWYQQTPGQGLQFLFEYFSETQRNKGNFPGRFSGRQFSNSRSEMNVSTLELGDSALYLCASSPQLAGDNEQFFGPGTRLTVL.

A single count supports this clone. The chain joins TRBV5-1 to TRBJ2-1; TRBD2 agrees at 8 bases. Germline V CDR1 and CDR2: SGHRS, YFSETQ. The length of the CDR3 is 15 residues. Trimming took 0 bases from V and 5 from J; bases not matched to a gene: 4. CDR3 loop: CASSLVTSGDNEQFF. The CDR3 DNA is TGCGCCAGCAGCTTGGTAACTAGCGGAGACAATGAGCAGTTCTTC. Based on the CDR3 plus reference TRBV5-1 and TRBJ2-1, the full variable domain is KAGVTQTPRYLIKTRGQQVTLSCSPISGHRSVSWYQQTPGQGLQFLFEYFSETQRNKGNFPGRFSGRQFSNSRSEMNVSTLELGDSALYLCASSLVTSGDNEQFFGPGTRLTVL.

The chain joins TRBV9 to TRBJ2-1; D may be TRBD2 (6 bases). Trimming removed 0 bases at V and 6 bases at J, with 13 bases between. This CDR3 is 15 amino acids long. Germline CDR1 and CDR2: SGDLS and YYNGEE. The CDR3, as DNA: TGTGCCAGCAGCGTAGACGGGAGCCTCCGCAATGAGCAGTTCTTC. It yields the protein CASSVDGSLRNEQFF.

The chain's CDR3 is CASSQDVGQGGYEQYF. The CDR3 DNA sequence: TGTGCCAGCAGCCAAGATGTGGGACAGGGGGGGTACGAGCAGTACTTC. The V and J genes are TRBV3-1 (or the pseudogene TRBV3-2) and TRBJ2-7; 11 bases fit TRBD1. This CDR3 is 16 amino acids long. Germline lookup yields CDR1 LGHDT and CDR2 YNNKEL (reference sequence). V gave up 0 bases and J gave up 4 bases; unmatched junction bases: 5.

This clone came up once. Here the CDR3 reads CASSPSPGLLYNEQFF. In DNA, the CDR3 is TGTGCCAGCAGCCCCTCCCCCGGACTGCTATACAATGAGCAGTTCTTC. The chain combines TRBV9 with TRBJ2-1, with D tentatively TRBD2 (5 bases). CDR1 and CDR2 (germline): SGDLS, YYNGEE. The V and J ends lost 4 bases and 4 bases respectively, with 18 bases between them. The CDR3 extends over 16 amino acids.

This chain links TRBV2 with TRBJ1-2; 9 bases line up with TRBD1. V lost 8 bases and J lost 6; bases outside the gene matches: 13. This CDR3 comprises 15 residues. Germline lookup yields CDR1 SNHLY and CDR2 FYNNEI. The CDR3, as DNA: TGTGCCAGCTGGAGGCGAAGGGACAGGGAACATGGCTACACCTTC. Translated, it gives CASWRRRDREHGYTF. The whole variable domain, filled in from reference TRBV2 and TRBJ1-2, reads EPEVTQTPSHQVTQMGQEVILRCVPISNHLYFYWYRQILGQKVEFLVSFYNNEISEKSEIFDDQFSVERPDGSNFTLKIRSTKLEDSAMYFCASWRRRDREHGYTFGSGTRLTVV.

This clone has more than one count but fewer than ten. This sequence joins TRBV5-4 and TRBJ2-2, with 9 bases fitting TRBD2. The ends lost 0 bases at V and 5 bases at J; junction bases unmatched: 5. CDR1 and CDR2 from the germline V gene are SGHNT and YYREEE (reference sequence). The CDR3 has 16 residues. CDR3 loop: CASSLVAGGMTGELFF. DNA of the CDR3: TGTGCCAGCAGCTTGGTCGCGGGGGGGATGACCGGGGAGCTGTTTTTT.

The V and J genes are TRBV7-6 and TRBJ2-6; D not resolved. With 3 bases removed from V and 2 bases from J, the gap between germline ends came to 11 bases. The length of the CDR3 is 16 residues. Germline V gene data show CDR1 as SGHVS and CDR2 as FNYEAQ. The chain's CDR3 is CASSFLTPPGANVLTF. CDR3 nucleotide sequence: TGTGCCAGCAGCTTCCTAACCCCCCCTGGGGCCAACGTCCTGACTTTC.